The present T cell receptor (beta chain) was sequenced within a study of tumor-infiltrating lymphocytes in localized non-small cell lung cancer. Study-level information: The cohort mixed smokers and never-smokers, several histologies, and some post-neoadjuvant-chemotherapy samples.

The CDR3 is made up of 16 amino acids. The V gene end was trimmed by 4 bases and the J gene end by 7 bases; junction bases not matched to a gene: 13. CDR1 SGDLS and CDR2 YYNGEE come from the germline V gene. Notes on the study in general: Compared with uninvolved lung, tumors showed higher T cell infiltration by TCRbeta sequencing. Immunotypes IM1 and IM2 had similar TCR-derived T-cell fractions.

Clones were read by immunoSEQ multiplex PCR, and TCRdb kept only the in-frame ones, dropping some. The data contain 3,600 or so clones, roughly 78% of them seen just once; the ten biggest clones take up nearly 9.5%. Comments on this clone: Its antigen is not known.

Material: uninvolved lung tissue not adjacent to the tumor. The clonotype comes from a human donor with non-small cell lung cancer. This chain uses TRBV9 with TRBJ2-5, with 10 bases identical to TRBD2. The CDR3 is CASSPRTSGLVGTQYF. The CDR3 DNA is TGTGCCAGCAGCCCAAGGACTAGCGGACTTGTTGGGACCCAGTACTTC.